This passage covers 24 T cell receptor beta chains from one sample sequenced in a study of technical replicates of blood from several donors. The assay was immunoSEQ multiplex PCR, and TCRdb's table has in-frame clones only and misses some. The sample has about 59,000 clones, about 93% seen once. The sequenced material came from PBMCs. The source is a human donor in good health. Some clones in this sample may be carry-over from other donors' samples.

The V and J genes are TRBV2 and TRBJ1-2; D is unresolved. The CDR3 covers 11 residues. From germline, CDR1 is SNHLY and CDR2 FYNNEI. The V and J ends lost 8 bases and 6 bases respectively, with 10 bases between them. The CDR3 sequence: CASLASDGYTF. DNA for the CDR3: TGTGCCAGCCTGGCCAGCGATGGCTACACCTTC.

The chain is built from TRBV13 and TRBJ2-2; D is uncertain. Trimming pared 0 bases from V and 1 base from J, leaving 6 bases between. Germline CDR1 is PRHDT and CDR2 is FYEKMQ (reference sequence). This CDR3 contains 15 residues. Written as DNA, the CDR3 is TGTGCCAGCAGCTTAGGTCTAAGGAACACCGGGGAGCTGTTTTTT. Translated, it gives CASSLGLRNTGELFF.

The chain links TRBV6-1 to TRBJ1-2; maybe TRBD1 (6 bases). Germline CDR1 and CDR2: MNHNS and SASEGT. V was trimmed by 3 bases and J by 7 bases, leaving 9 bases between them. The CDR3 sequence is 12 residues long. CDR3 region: CASSDQGTGYTF. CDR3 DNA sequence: TGTGCCAGCAGTGATCAGGGGACTGGCTACACCTTC.

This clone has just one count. The CDR3 nucleotides read TGCGCCAGCAGCTTGCAACAGGGGGTTAATGAAAAACTGTTTTTT. Protein: CASSLQQGVNEKLFF. The chain links TRBV5-1 to TRBJ1-4, with 8 bases fitting TRBD1. V dropped 1 base and J dropped 4; count of bases not matched to a gene: 3. Germline lookup yields CDR1 SGHRS and CDR2 YFSETQ. This CDR3 is built from 15 residues.

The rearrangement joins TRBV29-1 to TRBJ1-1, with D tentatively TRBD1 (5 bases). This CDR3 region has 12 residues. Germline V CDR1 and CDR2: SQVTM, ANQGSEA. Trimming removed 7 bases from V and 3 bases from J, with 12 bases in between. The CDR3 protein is CSATSGYTEAFF. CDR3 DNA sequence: TGCAGCGCCACGTCAGGGTACACTGAAGCTTTCTTT.

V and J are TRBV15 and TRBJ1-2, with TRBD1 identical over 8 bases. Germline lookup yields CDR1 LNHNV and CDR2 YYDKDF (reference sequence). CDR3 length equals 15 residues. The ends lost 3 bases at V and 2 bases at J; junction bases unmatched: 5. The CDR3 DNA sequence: TGTGCCACCAGCAGTCCAGACAGGGGAAACTATGGCTACACCTTC. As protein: CATSSPDRGNYGYTF. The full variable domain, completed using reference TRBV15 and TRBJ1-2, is DAMVIQNPRYQVTQFGKPVTLSCSQTLNHNVMYWYQQKSSQAPKLLFHYYDKDFNNEADTPDNFQSRRPNTSFCFLDIRSPGLGDTAMYLCATSSPDRGNYGYTFGSGTRLTVV.

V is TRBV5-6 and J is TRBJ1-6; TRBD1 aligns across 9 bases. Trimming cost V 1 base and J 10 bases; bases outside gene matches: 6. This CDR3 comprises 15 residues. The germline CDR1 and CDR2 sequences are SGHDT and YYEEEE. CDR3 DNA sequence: TGTGCCAGCAGCTTGTCTGGGACAGGGTGGTCACCCCTCCACTTT. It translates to CASSLSGTGWSPLHF.

The CDR3 DNA is TGTGCCAGCAGCAAATACACAGGGGAGCAGTACTTC. It translates to CASSKYTGEQYF. The chain employs TRBV7-2 and TRBJ2-7; tentative D call: TRBD1 (6 bases). Trimming stripped 5 bases from V and 7 bases from J, with 12 bases between. The CDR3 has 12 residues. Germline CDR1 SGHTA, CDR2 FQGNSA.

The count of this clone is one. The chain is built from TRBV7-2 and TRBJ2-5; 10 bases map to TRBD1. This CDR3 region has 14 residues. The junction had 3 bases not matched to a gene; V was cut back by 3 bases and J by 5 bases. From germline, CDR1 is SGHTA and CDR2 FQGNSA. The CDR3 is CASSLGQGWETQYF. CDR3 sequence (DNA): TGTGCCAGCAGCTTGGGACAGGGGTGGGAGACCCAGTACTTC.

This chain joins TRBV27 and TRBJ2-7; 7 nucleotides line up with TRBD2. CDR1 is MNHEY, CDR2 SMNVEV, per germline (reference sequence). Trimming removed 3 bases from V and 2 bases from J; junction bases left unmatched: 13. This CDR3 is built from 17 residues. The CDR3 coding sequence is TGTGCCAGCAGTTTGCCGTCCCTAGCGGAAATACCCTACGAGCAGTACTTC. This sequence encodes CASSLPSLAEIPYEQYF.

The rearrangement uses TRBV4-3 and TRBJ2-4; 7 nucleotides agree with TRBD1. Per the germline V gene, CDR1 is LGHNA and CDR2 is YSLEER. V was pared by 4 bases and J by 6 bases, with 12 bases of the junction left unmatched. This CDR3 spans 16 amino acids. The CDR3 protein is CASSLRTGDPRNIQYF. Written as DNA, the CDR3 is TGCGCCAGCAGCCTCCGAACAGGGGACCCAAGAAACATTCAGTACTTC.

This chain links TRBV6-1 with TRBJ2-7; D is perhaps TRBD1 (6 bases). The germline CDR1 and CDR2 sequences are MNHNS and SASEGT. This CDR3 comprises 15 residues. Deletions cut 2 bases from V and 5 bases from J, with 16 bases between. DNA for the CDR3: TGTGCCAGCAGTGAAAGTGGGGGCGCTTCGGACGAGCAGTACTTC. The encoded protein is CASSESGGASDEQYF.

The CDR3 bases are TGTGCAATCGGCCTAGCGGGATGGGACGAGCAGTACTTC. It is translated as CAIGLAGWDEQYF. This rearrangement joins TRBV6-1 to TRBJ2-7, with TRBD2 identical over 9 bases. Germline V CDR1 and CDR2: MNHNS, SASEGT. The CDR3 runs to 13 residues.

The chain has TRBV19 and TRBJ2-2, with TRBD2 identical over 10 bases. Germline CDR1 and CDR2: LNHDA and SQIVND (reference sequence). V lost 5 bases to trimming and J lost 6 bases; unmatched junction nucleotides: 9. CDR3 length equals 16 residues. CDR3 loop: CASSDSGTSVAGELFF. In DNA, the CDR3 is TGTGCCAGTAGTGATTCCGGGACTAGCGTCGCCGGGGAGCTGTTTTTT.

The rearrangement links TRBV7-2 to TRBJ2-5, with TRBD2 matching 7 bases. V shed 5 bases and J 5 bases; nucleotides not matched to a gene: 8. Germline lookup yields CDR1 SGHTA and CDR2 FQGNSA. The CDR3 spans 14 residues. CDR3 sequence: CASSPGLERETQYF. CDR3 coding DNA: TGTGCCAGCAGCCCTGGACTAGAGCGGGAGACCCAGTACTTC.

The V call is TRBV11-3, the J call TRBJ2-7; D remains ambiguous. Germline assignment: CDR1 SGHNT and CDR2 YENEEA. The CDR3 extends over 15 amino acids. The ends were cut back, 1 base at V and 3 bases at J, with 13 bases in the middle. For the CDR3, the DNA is TGTGCCAGCAGCTTAGGAGGAGAGCTTTTCTACGAGCAGTACTTC. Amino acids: CASSLGGELFYEQYF.

The CDR3 bases are TGCGCCAGCAGCACCGACGGGACTAGACAAGAGACCCAGTACTTC. Protein sequence: CASSTDGTRQETQYF. The chain is built from TRBV5-1 and TRBJ2-5; 8 bases map to TRBD2. V was pared by 4 bases and J by 2 bases, with 7 bases of the junction left unmatched. Germline V lookup: CDR1 SGHRS, CDR2 YFSETQ. The length of the CDR3 is 15 residues. Combining the CDR3 with reference TRBV5-1 and TRBJ2-5 gives the whole variable domain KAGVTQTPRYLIKTRGQQVTLSCSPISGHRSVSWYQQTPGQGLQFLFEYFSETQRNKGNFPGRFSGRQFSNSRSEMNVSTLELGDSALYLCASSTDGTRQETQYFGPGTRLLVL.

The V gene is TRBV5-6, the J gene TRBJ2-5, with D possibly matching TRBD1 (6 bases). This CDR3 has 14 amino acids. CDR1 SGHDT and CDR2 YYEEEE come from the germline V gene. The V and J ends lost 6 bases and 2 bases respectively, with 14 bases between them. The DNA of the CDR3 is TGTGCCAGCAACCAACAGAGGGGGCAAGAGACCCAGTACTTC. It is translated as CASNQQRGQETQYF.

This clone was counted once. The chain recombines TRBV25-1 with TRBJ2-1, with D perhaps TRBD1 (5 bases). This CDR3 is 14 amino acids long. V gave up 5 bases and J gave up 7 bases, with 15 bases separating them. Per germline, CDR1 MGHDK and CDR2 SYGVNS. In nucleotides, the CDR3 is TGTGCCAGCAGTATTGGGGCTTTAGGGAATGAGCAGTTCTTC. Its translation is CASSIGALGNEQFF.

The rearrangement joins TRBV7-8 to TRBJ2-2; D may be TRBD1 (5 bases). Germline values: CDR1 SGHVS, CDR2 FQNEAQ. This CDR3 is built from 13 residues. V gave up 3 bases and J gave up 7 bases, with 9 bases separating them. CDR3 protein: CASSLGPFGELFF. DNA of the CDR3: TGTGCCAGCAGCTTGGGGCCCTTCGGGGAGCTGTTTTTT.

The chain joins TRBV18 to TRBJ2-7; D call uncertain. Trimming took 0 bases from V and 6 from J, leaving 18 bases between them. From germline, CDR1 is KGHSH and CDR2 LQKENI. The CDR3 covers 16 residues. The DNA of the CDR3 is TGTGCCAGCTCACCACCAGTCGTTCGGAGCAATGGCGAGCAGTACTTC. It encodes CASSPPVVRSNGEQYF.

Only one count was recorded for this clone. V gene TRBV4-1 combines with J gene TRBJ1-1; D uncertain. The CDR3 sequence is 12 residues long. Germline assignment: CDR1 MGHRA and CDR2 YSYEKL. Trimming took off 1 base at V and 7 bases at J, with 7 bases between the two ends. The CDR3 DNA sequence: TGCGCCAGCAGCCAAGCCGCAGGTGAAGCTTTCTTT. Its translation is CASSQAAGEAFF.

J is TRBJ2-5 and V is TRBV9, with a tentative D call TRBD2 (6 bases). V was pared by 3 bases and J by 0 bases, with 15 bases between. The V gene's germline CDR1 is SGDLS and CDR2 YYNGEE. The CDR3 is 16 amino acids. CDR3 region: CASSAGTVQYQETQYF. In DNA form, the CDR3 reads TGTGCCAGCAGCGCCGGGACTGTCCAGTACCAAGAGACCCAGTACTTC. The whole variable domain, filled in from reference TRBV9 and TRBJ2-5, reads DSGVTQTPKHLITATGQRVTLRCSPRSGDLSVYWYQQSLDQGLQFLIQYYNGEERAKGNILERFSAQQFPDLHSELNLSSLELGDSALYFCASSAGTVQYQETQYFGPGTRLLVL.

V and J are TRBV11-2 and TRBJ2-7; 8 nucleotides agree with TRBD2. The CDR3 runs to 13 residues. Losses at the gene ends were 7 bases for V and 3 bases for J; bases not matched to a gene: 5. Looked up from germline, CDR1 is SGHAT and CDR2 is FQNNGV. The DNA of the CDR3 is TGTGCCAGCACGACGGGACTAGACTACGAGCAGTACTTC. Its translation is CASTTGLDYEQYF.